This T cell receptor (beta chain) was sequenced for a study of identical twins. TCRdb ran MiXCR on the 5' RACE reads and lists one entry per CDR3 protein. This table has about 1.7 million distinct CDR3 sequences, under 35% appearing once. Germline-derived CDR1 and CDR2 are MNHNS and SASEGT. The CDR3 covers 13 residues. V dropped 2 bases and J dropped 7 bases, with 8 bases sitting between them. The V gene is TRBV6-1, the J gene TRBJ2-2; unclear D gene. Source material: cord blood. The clonotype comes from a newborn girl in good health. CDR3 amino acids: CASSETSDGELFF. The CDR3 DNA sequence: TGTGCCAGCAGTGAAACGTCAGACGGGGAGCTGTTTTTT.